Shown below are 32 T cell receptor beta chains from a single sample sequenced in a study of T cell repertoires in cytomegalovirus infection. TCRdb called the reads again in MiXCR, with one record for every CDR3 protein. The sample includes 130,000 or so distinct CDR3 sequences, under 8.5% seen only once; the top ten take over 15%. The sequenced sample was PBMCs. The receptor source for this set is a human donor in good health (CMV status not recorded). Some clones in this sample may be carry-over from other donors' samples.

In this sample, this clonotype turned up many times. The chain uses TRBV12-3 or TRBV12-4 and TRBJ1-6; D gene ambiguous. With 2 bases removed from V and 7 bases from J, the gap between germline ends came to 6 bases. CDR3 length: 13 residues. CDR3 loop: CASSLKENSPLHF. DNA of the CDR3: TGTGCCAGCAGTTTAAAGGAAAATTCACCCCTCCACTTT.

Many counts were recorded for this clonotype. The chain couples TRBV11-2 to TRBJ2-3, with D tentatively TRBD2 (5 bases). V lost 1 base, J lost 8 bases, and 7 bases lay in between. CDR3 length: 12 residues. The germline gives CDR1 SGHAT, CDR2 FQNNGV. The CDR3 coding sequence is TGTGCCAGCAGCTTAGGGAGGATTACGCAGTATTTT. Amino acid sequence: CASSLGRITQYF.

The CDR3 DNA reads as TGTGCCTGGAGGGGTAGGGGGAACACTGAAGCTTTCTTT. Translated: CAWRGRGNTEAFF. V gene TRBV30 combines with J gene TRBJ1-1, with D perhaps matching TRBD1 (5 bases). Germline lookup yields CDR1 GTSNPN and CDR2 SVGIG (reference sequence). This CDR3 is 13 amino acids long. V shed 3 bases and J shed 1 base, with 9 bases lying between them.

This clonotype appeared a few times. V gene TRBV7-2 combines with J gene TRBJ2-5, with D possibly matching TRBD2 (7 bases). The CDR3 consists of 15 residues. Germline CDR1 and CDR2: SGHTA and FQGNSA. Trimming stripped 2 bases from V and 2 bases from J, with 12 bases between. The CDR3 coding sequence is TGTGCCAGCAGCTTAAAGGGGGGGCTTCAAGAGACCCAGTACTTC. It translates to CASSLKGGLQETQYF.

At least ten counts were recorded for this clonotype. The gene calls are TRBV2 and TRBJ1-5; D ambiguous. Germline V gene lookup returns CDR1 SNHLY and CDR2 FYNNEI. The germline V and J ends were trimmed by 1 base and 6 bases, with 7 bases remaining between them. The CDR3 consists of 13 residues. CDR3 nucleotides: TGTGCCAGCAGTGAAGGGTTTCGTCAGCCCCAGCATTTT. Translation gives CASSEGFRQPQHF.

This clonotype was counted a few times. The chain uses TRBV20-1 and TRBJ2-5; D unclear. Germline CDR1 DFQATT, CDR2 SNEGSKA (reference sequence). V lost 1 base and J lost 1, with 4 bases in between. The CDR3 is made up of 12 amino acids. This CDR3 is CSARASQETQYF. CDR3 in DNA: TGCAGTGCTAGAGCCTCCCAAGAGACCCAGTACTTC.

This clonotype was observed many times. The V call is TRBV9, the J call TRBJ2-3, with D uncertain. In germline, CDR1 is SGDLS, CDR2 YYNGEE. This CDR3 has 13 residues. The V and J ends lost 1 base and 1 base respectively, with 4 bases between them. CDR3 in DNA: TGTGCCAGCAGCGTACTGGGCACAGATACGCAGTATTTT. It yields the protein CASSVLGTDTQYF.

On this clonotype itself: A read error is possible here, since a much larger clone lies one base away. The chain employs TRBV11-2 and TRBJ2-2; 9 bases match TRBD1. Germline assignment: CDR1 SGHAT and CDR2 FQNNGV. The J segment lost 0 bases and the V segment lost 2 bases, leaving 10 bases of the junction unmatched. The CDR3 extends over 19 amino acids. CDR3 DNA sequence: TGTGCCAGCAGCTTAAATCGGCTGGACAGGGGAACGAACACCGGGGAGCTGTTTTTT. Translating it yields CASSLNRLDRGTNTGELFF.

The table lists this clonotype with many counts. This chain links TRBV6-2 or TRBV6-3 with TRBJ2-3, with D perhaps given as TRBD1 or TRBD2 (6 bases each). Trimming left V 0 bases short and J 0 bases short, with 13 bases between. The germline CDR1 and CDR2 sequences are MNHEY and SVGEGT. The CDR3 loop spans 17 amino acids. CDR3 coding DNA: TGTGCCAGCAGTTACTCGATTGGAGGGGGGAGCACAGATACGCAGTATTTT. Encoded protein: CASSYSIGGGSTDTQYF.

This clonotype has ten or more counts. This chain joins TRBV19 and TRBJ2-1; possible D gene TRBD2, 6 bases. Trimming took off 4 bases at V and 2 bases at J, with 12 bases between the two ends. Germline lookup yields CDR1 LNHDA and CDR2 SQIVND (reference sequence). CDR3 length equals 15 residues. The DNA for the CDR3 is TGTGCCAGTAGTACTCTAGCGAAGGCCTACAATGAGCAGTTCTTC. Protein: CASSTLAKAYNEQFF.

This chain joins TRBV20-1 and TRBJ1-1; D is perhaps TRBD1 (5 bases). The CDR3 extends over 12 amino acids. The V gene's germline CDR1 is DFQATT and CDR2 SNEGSKA (reference sequence). Trimming cost V 3 bases and J 6 bases, with 11 bases left between them. CDR3 in amino acids: CSASGGRAEAFF. The CDR3 DNA follows: TGCAGTGCTAGCGGGGGGAGGGCTGAAGCTTTCTTT.

The chain has TRBV10-3 and TRBJ2-3; D is uncertain. The V end was cut by 6 bases, the J end by 6 bases, with 10 bases between. The CDR3 spans 12 residues. The germline V gene has CDR1 ENHRY and CDR2 SYGVKD. CDR3 in DNA: TGTGCCATCAGGGCTTCAGAGGATACGCAGTATTTT. This gives the protein CAIRASEDTQYF.

This clonotype was found many times. The chain is built from TRBV11-2 and TRBJ2-7; 13 positions agree with TRBD2. The CDR3 has 16 residues. Looked up from germline, CDR1 is SGHAT and CDR2 is FQNNGV. Trimming at V came to 5 bases and at J to 4 bases, leaving 8 bases not matched to a gene. DNA for the CDR3: TGTGCCAGCAGCCCAAGGACTAGCGGGGGAAATTACGAGCAGTACTTC. It encodes CASSPRTSGGNYEQYF.

This clonotype was observed at least ten times. This rearrangement joins TRBV28 to TRBJ1-4; no clear D gene. V was trimmed by 6 bases and J by 6 bases, leaving 11 bases between them. Per germline, CDR1 MDHEN and CDR2 SYDVKM. The CDR3 spans 13 residues. In DNA, the CDR3 is TGTGCCAGCAGGCGAACCCTACATGAAAAACTGTTTTTT. This encodes CASRRTLHEKLFF.

This clonotype was counted at least ten times. This chain joins TRBV6-5 and TRBJ1-1; 8 bases agree with TRBD1. The CDR3 consists of 17 residues. Germline V CDR1 and CDR2: MNHEY, SVGAGI. Trimming cost V 5 bases and J 4 bases; bases outside gene matches: 15. The CDR3 sequence: CASSKQRTGRASTEAFF. The CDR3 DNA follows: TGTGCCAGCAGTAAACAAAGGACAGGGCGGGCTAGCACTGAAGCTTTCTTT.

At least ten counts were recorded for this clonotype. The CDR3 DNA reads TGTGCCAGCGAATCTACCGACAGGGCGGACGAGCAGTACTTC. Amino acid sequence: CASESTDRADEQYF. The chain combines TRBV28 with TRBJ2-7; 7 positions match TRBD1. Trimming removed 8 bases from V and 5 bases from J; junction bases left unmatched: 12. This CDR3 has 14 residues. CDR1 and CDR2 (germline): MDHEN, SYDVKM.

This clonotype appeared many times. This sequence joins TRBV7-8 and TRBJ1-1; D unresolved. This CDR3 comprises 15 residues. V shed 1 base and J shed 0 bases, with 9 bases lying between them. The germline gives CDR1 SGHVS, CDR2 FQNEAQ. The CDR3 DNA reads TGTGCCAGCAGCTTAGGGGCTAGGTTGAACACTGAAGCTTTCTTT. It is translated as CASSLGARLNTEAFF.

There are many counts of this clonotype. V is TRBV7-2 and J is TRBJ2-3; 12 nucleotides match TRBD1. J was trimmed by 5 bases and V by 5 bases; bases with no gene match: 8. Germline lookup yields CDR1 SGHTA and CDR2 FQGNSA. This CDR3 has 16 amino acids. The CDR3 loop is CASSPGGQGAEDTQYF. CDR3 sequence (DNA): TGTGCCAGCAGCCCCGGGGGACAGGGGGCCGAAGATACGCAGTATTTT.

This clonotype appeared many times. V and J are TRBV7-9 and TRBJ2-7; D gene uncertain. Deletions cut 5 bases from V and 3 bases from J, with 8 bases between. The CDR3 is made up of 12 amino acids. From germline, CDR1 is SEHNR and CDR2 FQNEAQ (reference sequence). Written as DNA, the CDR3 is TGTGCCAGCAGCCCCAACATCTACGAGCAGTACTTC. Its protein product is CASSPNIYEQYF.

This clonotype was seen ten or more times. The gene calls are TRBV7-8 and TRBJ2-5; the D call may be TRBD1 or TRBD2 (5 bases each). In germline, CDR1 is SGHVS, CDR2 FQNEAQ. The CDR3 has 13 residues. The V gene lost 5 bases and the J gene lost 2 bases, with 9 bases spanning the gap. The DNA for the CDR3 is TGTGCCAGCAGCCCGGGACCACAAGAGACCCAGTACTTC. Encoded protein: CASSPGPQETQYF.

The chain links TRBV3-1 to TRBJ2-5; D may correspond to TRBD1 or TRBD2 (6 bases each). This CDR3 spans 14 amino acids. CDR1 and CDR2 from the germline V gene are LGHDT and YNNKEL (reference sequence). With 5 bases removed from V and 7 bases from J, the gap between germline ends came to 17 bases. In nucleotides, the CDR3 is TGTGCCAGCAGCGACGGGGGCCTCCTCGGGACCCAGTACTTC. Its protein is CASSDGGLLGTQYF.

This clonotype was seen ten or more times. The chain has TRBV7-8 and TRBJ1-6; D may be TRBD1 (5 bases). Deletions cut 1 base from V and 10 bases from J, with 8 bases between. There are 13 residues in the CDR3. From germline, CDR1 is SGHVS and CDR2 FQNEAQ. The CDR3 reads CASSLEGDSPLHF. The CDR3 DNA follows: TGTGCCAGCAGCTTAGAAGGGGACTCACCCCTCCACTTT.

This clonotype was counted only a few times. The rearrangement uses TRBV12-3 or TRBV12-4 and TRBJ2-3; maybe TRBD2 (6 bases). The CDR3 runs 14 residues. Between the trimmed V and J ends, which lost 7 bases and 5 bases, there was a span of 16 bases. CDR3 protein: CASMPVGGVDTQYF. The DNA of the CDR3 is TGTGCCAGCATGCCCGTCGGGGGAGTAGATACGCAGTATTTT.

This clonotype was observed a handful of times. The V and J genes are TRBV12-3 or TRBV12-4 and TRBJ1-1; D is possibly TRBD1 (5 bases). The CDR3 extends over 13 amino acids. Deletions cut 5 bases from V and 2 bases from J, with 9 bases between. The CDR3 DNA reads TGTGCCAGCAGTGTGACAGCAAACACTGAAGCTTTCTTT. This translates into CASSVTANTEAFF.

This clonotype was found a few times. This sequence joins TRBV28 and TRBJ1-5; D is undetermined. Trimming pared 6 bases from V and 0 bases from J, leaving 9 bases between. Germline assignment: CDR1 MDHEN and CDR2 SYDVKM. The CDR3 consists of 14 residues. The CDR3 DNA reads as TGTGCCAGCAGGGAGGGTCCTAGCAATCAGCCCCAGCATTTT. This codes for CASREGPSNQPQHF.

This clonotype has a count of ten or more. CDR3 nucleotide sequence: TGTGCCAGCAGCTTTTACAGGGAAGGAGAGACCCAGTACTTC. Translated, it gives CASSFYREGETQYF. The chain carries TRBV7-2 and TRBJ2-5, with D maybe TRBD1 (6 bases). Trimming took 3 bases from V and 4 from J, leaving 12 bases between them. Germline lookup yields CDR1 SGHTA and CDR2 FQGNSA. The CDR3 contains 14 residues.

This clonotype came up many times. V and J are TRBV7-2 and TRBJ2-1; perhaps TRBD1 as D (5 bases). The germline V gene encodes CDR1 SGHTA and CDR2 FQGNSA. This CDR3 region has 15 residues. V lost 5 bases, J lost 0 bases, and 11 bases lay in between. CDR3 sequence: CASSSDSSSYNEQFF. Written as DNA, the CDR3 is TGTGCCAGCAGCAGCGACAGCAGCTCCTACAATGAGCAGTTCTTC. Together with reference TRBV7-2 and TRBJ2-1, the CDR3 gives the full variable domain: GAGVSQSPSNKVTEKGKDVELRCDPISGHTALYWYRQSLGQGLEFLIYFQGNSAPDKSGLPSDRFSAERTGGSVSTLTIQRTQQEDSAVYLCASSSDSSSYNEQFFGPGTRLTVL.

In its sample, this clonotype was seen many times. V usage is TRBV19 and J usage is TRBJ1-6; TRBD1 is a possible D gene (5 bases). The length of the CDR3 is 16 residues. Per germline, CDR1 LNHDA and CDR2 SQIVND (reference sequence). Trimming pared 4 bases from V and 7 bases from J, leaving 17 bases between. The CDR3 DNA reads as TGTGCCAGTAGTACAAGAAGTCCAGGGATGAATTCACCCCTCCACTTT. Its protein is CASSTRSPGMNSPLHF.

The chain has TRBV10-3 and TRBJ1-5; perhaps TRBD1 as D (5 bases). The CDR3 loop spans 14 amino acids. Trimming shortened V by 2 bases and J by 5 bases, and 10 bases separated the two germline ends. The germline CDR1 and CDR2 sequences are ENHRY and SYGVKD. The CDR3 sequence: CAISEGDGYQPQHF. CDR3 coding DNA: TGTGCCATCAGTGAGGGGGACGGCTATCAGCCCCAGCATTTT.

There are many counts of this clonotype. The V call is TRBV7-2, the J call TRBJ2-1; D call uncertain. The CDR3 is made up of 15 amino acids. The germline V gene encodes CDR1 SGHTA and CDR2 FQGNSA. Trimming removed 5 bases from V and 0 bases from J, with 11 bases in between. CDR3: CASSTYPSSYNEQFF. DNA of the CDR3: TGTGCCAGCAGCACCTATCCGAGCTCCTACAATGAGCAGTTCTTC.

This clonotype was observed at least ten times. V usage is TRBV7-2 and J usage is TRBJ1-5, with 7 bases identical to TRBD1. CDR3 length equals 13 residues. Germline V CDR1 and CDR2: SGHTA, FQGNSA. Trimming removed 5 bases from V and 5 bases from J; junction bases left unmatched: 3. CDR3 coding DNA: TGTGCCAGCAGCATAGACAGGGATCAGCCCCAGCATTTT. Its protein is CASSIDRDQPQHF.

There are many counts of this clonotype. The gene calls are TRBV12-5 and TRBJ2-3; 16 nucleotides line up with TRBD2. J lost 0 bases, V lost 4 bases, and 4 bases had no gene match. This CDR3 contains 18 residues. Germline CDR1 is LGHNT and CDR2 is FRNRAP. This chain's CDR3 is CASGWGLAGGFSTDTQYF. CDR3 bases: TGTGCTAGTGGTTGGGGACTAGCGGGGGGGTTTAGCACAGATACGCAGTATTTT.